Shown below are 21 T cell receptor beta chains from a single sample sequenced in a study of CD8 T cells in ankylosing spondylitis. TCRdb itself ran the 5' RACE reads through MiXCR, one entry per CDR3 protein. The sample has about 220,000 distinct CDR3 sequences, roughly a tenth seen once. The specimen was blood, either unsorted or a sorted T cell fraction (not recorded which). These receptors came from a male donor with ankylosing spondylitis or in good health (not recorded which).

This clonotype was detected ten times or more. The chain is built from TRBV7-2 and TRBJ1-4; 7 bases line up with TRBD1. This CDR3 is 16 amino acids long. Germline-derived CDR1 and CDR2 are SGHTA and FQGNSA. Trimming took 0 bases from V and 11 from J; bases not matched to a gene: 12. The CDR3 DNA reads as TGTGCCAGCAGCTTAGCTCCACCGGGACAGCAATCGAAACTGTTTTTT. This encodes CASSLAPPGQQSKLFF.

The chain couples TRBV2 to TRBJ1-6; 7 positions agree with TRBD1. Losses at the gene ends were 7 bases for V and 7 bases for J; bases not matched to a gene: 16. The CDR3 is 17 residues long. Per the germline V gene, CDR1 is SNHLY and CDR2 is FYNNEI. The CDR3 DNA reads TGTGCCAGCACGGTTGAGGGGGCCTGGTCAAGAAATTCACCCCTCCACTTT. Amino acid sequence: CASTVEGAWSRNSPLHF.

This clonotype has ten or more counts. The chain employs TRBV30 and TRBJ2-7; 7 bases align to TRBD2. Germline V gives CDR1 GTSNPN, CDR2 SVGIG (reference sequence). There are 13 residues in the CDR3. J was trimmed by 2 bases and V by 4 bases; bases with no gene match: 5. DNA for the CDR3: TGTGCCTGGACCCGGGGGGTAGCCTACGAGCAGTACTTC. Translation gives CAWTRGVAYEQYF.

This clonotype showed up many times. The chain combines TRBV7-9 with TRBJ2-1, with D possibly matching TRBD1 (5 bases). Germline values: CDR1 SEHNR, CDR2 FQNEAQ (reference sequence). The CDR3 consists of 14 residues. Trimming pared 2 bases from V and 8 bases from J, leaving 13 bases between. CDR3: CASSLLQDRDEQFF. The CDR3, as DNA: TGTGCCAGCAGCTTACTACAGGATCGGGATGAGCAGTTCTTC.

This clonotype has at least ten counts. CDR3 in DNA: TGTGCCAGCAGCCCCGGACTGGCGGGGGGGCTCGGAGCCGGGGAGCTGTTTTTT. As protein: CASSPGLAGGLGAGELFF. The chain couples TRBV9 to TRBJ2-2; 9 bases map to TRBD2. The ends lost 4 bases at V and 6 bases at J; junction bases unmatched: 16. The germline gives CDR1 SGDLS, CDR2 YYNGEE. The CDR3 consists of 18 residues. Looking up the rest from reference TRBV9 and TRBJ2-2 gives the full variable domain: DSGVTQTPKHLITATGQRVTLRCSPRSGDLSVYWYQQSLDQGLQFLIQYYNGEERAKGNILERFSAQQFPDLHSELNLSSLELGDSALYFCASSPGLAGGLGAGELFFGEGSRLTVL.

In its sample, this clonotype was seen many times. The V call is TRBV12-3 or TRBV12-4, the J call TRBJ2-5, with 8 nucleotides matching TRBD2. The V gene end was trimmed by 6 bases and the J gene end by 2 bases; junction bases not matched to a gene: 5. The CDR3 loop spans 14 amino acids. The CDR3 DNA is TGTGCCAGCAGCCAAGCGGGGGCACAAGAGACCCAGTACTTC. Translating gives CASSQAGAQETQYF.

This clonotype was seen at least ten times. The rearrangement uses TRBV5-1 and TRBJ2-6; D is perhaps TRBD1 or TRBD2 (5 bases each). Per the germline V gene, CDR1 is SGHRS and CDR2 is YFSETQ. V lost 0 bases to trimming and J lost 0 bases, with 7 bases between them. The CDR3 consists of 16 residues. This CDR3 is CASSLARGSGANVLTF. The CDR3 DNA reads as TGCGCCAGCAGCTTGGCGAGGGGCTCTGGGGCCAACGTCCTGACTTTC.

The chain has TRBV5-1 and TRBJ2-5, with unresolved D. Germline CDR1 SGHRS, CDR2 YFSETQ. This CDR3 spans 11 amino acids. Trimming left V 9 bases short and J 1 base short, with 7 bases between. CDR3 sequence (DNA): TGCGCCACTAGGTCCCAAGAGACCCAGTACTTC. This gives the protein CATRSQETQYF.

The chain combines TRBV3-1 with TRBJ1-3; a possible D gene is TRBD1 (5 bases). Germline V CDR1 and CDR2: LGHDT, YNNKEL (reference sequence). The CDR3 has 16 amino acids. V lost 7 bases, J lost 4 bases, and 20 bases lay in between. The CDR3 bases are TGTGCCAGCACCACGCAGACCGGGGCCTTCGGAAACACCATATATTTT. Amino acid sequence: CASTTQTGAFGNTIYF.

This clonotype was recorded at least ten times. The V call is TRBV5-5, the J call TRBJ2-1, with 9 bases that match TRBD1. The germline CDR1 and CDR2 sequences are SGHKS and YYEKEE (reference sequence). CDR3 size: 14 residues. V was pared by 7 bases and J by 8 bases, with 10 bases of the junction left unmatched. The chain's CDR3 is CASGKGTGSYEQFF. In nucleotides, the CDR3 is TGTGCCAGCGGGAAAGGGACAGGGAGTTATGAGCAGTTCTTC.

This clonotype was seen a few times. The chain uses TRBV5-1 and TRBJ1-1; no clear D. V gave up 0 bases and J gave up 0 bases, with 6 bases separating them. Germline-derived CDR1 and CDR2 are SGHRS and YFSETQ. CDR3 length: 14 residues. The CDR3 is CASSLAALNTEAFF. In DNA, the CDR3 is TGCGCCAGCAGCTTGGCAGCATTGAACACTGAAGCTTTCTTT.

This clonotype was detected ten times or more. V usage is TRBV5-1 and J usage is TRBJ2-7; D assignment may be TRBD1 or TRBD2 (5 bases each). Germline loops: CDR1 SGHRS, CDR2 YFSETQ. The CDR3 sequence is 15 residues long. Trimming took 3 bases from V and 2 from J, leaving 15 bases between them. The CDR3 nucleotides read TGCGCCAGCAGCTCGGGATTGACAGCTGCCTACGAGCAGTACTTC. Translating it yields CASSSGLTAAYEQYF.

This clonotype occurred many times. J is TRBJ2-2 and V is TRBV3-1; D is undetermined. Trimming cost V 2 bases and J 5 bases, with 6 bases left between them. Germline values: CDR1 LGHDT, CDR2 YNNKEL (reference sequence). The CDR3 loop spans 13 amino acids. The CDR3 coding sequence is TGTGCCAGCAGCCAACTCAGGACCGGGGAGCTGTTTTTT. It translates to CASSQLRTGELFF.

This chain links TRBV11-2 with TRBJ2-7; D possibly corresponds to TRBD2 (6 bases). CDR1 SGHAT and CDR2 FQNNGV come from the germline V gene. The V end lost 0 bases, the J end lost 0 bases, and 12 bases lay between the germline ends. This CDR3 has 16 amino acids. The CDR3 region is CASSLDPVTSSYEQYF. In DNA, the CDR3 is TGTGCCAGCAGCTTAGATCCGGTGACTAGCTCCTACGAGCAGTACTTC.

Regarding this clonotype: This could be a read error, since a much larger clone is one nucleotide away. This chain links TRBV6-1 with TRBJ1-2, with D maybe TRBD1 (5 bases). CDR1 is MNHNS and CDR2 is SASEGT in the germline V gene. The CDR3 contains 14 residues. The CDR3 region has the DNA TGTGCCAGCAACCCTCCGGGACTGAACTATGGCCACACCTTC. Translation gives CASNPPGLNYGHTF.

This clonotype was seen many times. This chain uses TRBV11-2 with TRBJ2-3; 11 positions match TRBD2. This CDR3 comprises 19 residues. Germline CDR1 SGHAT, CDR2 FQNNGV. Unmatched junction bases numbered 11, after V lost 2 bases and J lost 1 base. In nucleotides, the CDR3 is TGTGCCAGCAGCTTAAAACCCCTCGGGGGACTAGCGGGCACAGATACGCAGTATTTT. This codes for CASSLKPLGGLAGTDTQYF.

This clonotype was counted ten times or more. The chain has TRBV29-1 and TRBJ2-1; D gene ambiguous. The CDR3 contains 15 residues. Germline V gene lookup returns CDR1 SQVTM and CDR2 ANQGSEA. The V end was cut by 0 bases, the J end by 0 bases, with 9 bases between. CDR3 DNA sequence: TGCAGCGTTGAAGACGCGCCTAACTCCTACAATGAGCAGTTCTTC. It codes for CSVEDAPNSYNEQFF.

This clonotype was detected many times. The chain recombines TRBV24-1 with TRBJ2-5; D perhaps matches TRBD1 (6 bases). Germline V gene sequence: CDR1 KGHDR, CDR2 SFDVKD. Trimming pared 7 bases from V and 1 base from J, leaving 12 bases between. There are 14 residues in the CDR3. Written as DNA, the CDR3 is TGTGCCACCAGCGAAAGACAGGTCCAAGAGACCCAGTACTTC. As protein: CATSERQVQETQYF.

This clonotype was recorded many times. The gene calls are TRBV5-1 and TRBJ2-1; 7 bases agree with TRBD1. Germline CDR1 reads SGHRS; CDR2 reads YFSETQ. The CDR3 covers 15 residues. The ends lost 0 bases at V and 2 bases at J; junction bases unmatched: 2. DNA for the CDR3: TGCGCCAGCAGCTTGGGTCAGGGGGCCTACAATGAGCAGTTCTTC. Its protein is CASSLGQGAYNEQFF.

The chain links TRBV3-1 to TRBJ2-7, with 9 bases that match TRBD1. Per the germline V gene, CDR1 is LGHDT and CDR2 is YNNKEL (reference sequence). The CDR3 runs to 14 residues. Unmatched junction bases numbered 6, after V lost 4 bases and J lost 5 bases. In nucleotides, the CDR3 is TGTGCCAGCAGCCCGACAGGGGGGAGAAACGAGCAGTACTTC. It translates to CASSPTGGRNEQYF.

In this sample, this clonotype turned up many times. In DNA form, the CDR3 reads TGTGCCAGCAGCCAAACTAGCGGGGGACCCAATGAGCAGTTCTTC. This encodes CASSQTSGGPNEQFF. This chain links TRBV3-1 with TRBJ2-1, with TRBD2 matching over 11 bases. Germline trimming cut 2 bases from V and 6 bases from J; bases unmatched to any gene: 3. Germline CDR1 LGHDT, CDR2 YNNKEL (reference sequence). The CDR3 is 15 residues long.